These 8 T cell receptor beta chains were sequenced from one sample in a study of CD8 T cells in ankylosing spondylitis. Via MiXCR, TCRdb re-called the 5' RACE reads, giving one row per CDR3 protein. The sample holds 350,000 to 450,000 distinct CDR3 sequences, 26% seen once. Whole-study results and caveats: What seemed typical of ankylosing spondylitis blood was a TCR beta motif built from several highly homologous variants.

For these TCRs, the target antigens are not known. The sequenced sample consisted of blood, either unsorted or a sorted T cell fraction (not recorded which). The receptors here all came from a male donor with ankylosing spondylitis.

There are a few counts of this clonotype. CDR3 in amino acids: CASSQVVNIQYF. As DNA, the CDR3 is TGTGCCAGCAGCCAAGTTGTGAACATTCAGTACTTC. The chain couples TRBV3-1 to TRBJ2-4, with D hard to call. The germline V gene encodes CDR1 LGHDT and CDR2 YNNKEL (reference sequence). V was pared by 1 base and J by 7 bases, with 5 bases between. The CDR3 has 12 residues.

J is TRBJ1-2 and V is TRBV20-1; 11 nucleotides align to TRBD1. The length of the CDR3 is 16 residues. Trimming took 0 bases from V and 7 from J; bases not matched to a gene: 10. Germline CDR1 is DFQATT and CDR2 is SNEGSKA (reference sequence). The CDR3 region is CSAREGTGGRRGGYTF. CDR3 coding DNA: TGCAGTGCTAGAGAAGGGACAGGGGGACGGAGGGGTGGCTACACCTTC.

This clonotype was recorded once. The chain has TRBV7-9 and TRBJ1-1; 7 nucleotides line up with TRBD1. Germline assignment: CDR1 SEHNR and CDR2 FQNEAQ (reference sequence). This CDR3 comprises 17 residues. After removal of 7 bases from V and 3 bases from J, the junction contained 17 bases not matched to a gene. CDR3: CASTAPDRHSEDTEAFF. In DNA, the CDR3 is TGTGCCAGCACCGCCCCGGACAGGCATTCCGAGGACACTGAAGCTTTCTTT. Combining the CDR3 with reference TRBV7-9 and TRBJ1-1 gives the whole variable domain DTGVSQNPRHKITKRGQNVTFRCDPISEHNRLYWYRQTLGQGPEFLTYFQNEAQLEKSRLLSDRFSAERPKGSFSTLEIQRTEQGDSAMYLCASTAPDRHSEDTEAFFGQGTRLTVV.

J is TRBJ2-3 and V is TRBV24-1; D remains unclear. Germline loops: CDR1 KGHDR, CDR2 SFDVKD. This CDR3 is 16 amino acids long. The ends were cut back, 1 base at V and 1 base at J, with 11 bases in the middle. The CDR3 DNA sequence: TGTGCCACCAGTGATTTACCCCGGACGGGCACAGATACGCAGTATTTT. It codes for CATSDLPRTGTDTQYF.

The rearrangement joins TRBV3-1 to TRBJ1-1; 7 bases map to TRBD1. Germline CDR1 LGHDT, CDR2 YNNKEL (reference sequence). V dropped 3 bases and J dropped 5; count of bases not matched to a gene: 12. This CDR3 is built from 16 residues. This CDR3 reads CASSHRIGGLGTEAFF. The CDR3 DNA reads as TGTGCCAGCAGCCACCGGATAGGGGGCTTGGGGACTGAAGCTTTCTTT.

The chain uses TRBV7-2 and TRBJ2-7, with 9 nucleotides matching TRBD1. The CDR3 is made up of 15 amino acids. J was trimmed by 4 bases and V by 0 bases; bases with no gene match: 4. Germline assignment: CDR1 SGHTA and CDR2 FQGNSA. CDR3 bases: TGTGCCAGCAGCTTAGCGGGGGGGACAGGGTACGAGCAGTACGTC. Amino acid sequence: CASSLAGGTGYEQYV.

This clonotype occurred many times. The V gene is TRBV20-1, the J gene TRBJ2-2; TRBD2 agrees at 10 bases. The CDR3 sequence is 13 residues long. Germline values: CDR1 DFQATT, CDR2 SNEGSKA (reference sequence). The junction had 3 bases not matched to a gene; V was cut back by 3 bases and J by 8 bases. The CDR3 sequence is CSARGLARGELFF. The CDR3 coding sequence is TGCAGTGCTAGGGGACTAGCGCGGGGGGAGCTGTTTTTT.

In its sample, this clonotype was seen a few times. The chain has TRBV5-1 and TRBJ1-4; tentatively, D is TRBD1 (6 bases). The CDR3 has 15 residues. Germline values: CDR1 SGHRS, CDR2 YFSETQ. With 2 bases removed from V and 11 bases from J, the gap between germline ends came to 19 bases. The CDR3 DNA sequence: TGCGCCAGCAGCTTATTCGGAAGACAGGACGGGAAACTGTTTTTT. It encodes CASSLFGRQDGKLFF.